A single sample gave rise to the 18 T cell receptor beta chains below, sequenced in a study of cytomegalovirus exposure and HLA in healthy donors. PCR primers comprised 60 Vbeta and 13 Jbeta primers. Measured with immunoSEQ multiplex PCR; TCRdb has only the in-frame clones, and not every one. The table shows 100,000 to 150,000 clones, with 74% occurring only once. What was sequenced was PBMCs. The receptors come from a woman aged 50 to 60 in good health and CMV-seropositive.

The CDR3 nucleotides read TGTGCCACGACAGGGTTGGCCTACGAGCAGTACTTC. Translating it yields CATTGLAYEQYF. The rearrangement uses TRBV6-5 and TRBJ2-7, with TRBD1 identical over 7 bases. Per germline, CDR1 MNHEY and CDR2 SVGAGI. The CDR3 spans 12 residues. V was clipped by 10 bases and J by 2 bases; unmatched bases: 5.

The chain's CDR3 is CAIGGTTNTGELFF. The CDR3 DNA reads TGTGCCATCGGGGGGACCACAAACACCGGGGAGCTGTTTTTT. The J gene is TRBJ2-2, the V gene TRBV10-3; perhaps TRBD2 as D (6 bases). V was pared by 8 bases and J by 2 bases, with 12 bases between. The CDR3 extends over 14 amino acids. The germline CDR1 and CDR2 sequences are ENHRY and SYGVKD.

In its sample, this clone was seen a few times. The gene calls are TRBV19 and TRBJ1-3, with D uncertain. Trimming cost V 6 bases and J 4 bases, with 7 bases left between them. The germline V gene has CDR1 LNHDA and CDR2 SQIVND (reference sequence). The CDR3 sequence is 12 residues long. CDR3 region: CASSTQGNTIYF. The CDR3 DNA sequence: TGTGCCAGTAGCACACAGGGAAACACCATATATTTT.

The count of this clone is one. The chain recombines TRBV6-6 with TRBJ2-7; 9 bases line up with TRBD1. This CDR3 contains 14 residues. Trimming removed 6 bases from V and 5 bases from J; junction bases left unmatched: 8. The germline gives CDR1 MNHNY, CDR2 SVGAGI (reference sequence). Here the CDR3 reads CASRDRGGFHEQYF. CDR3 coding DNA: TGTGCCAGCAGGGACAGGGGCGGATTCCACGAGCAGTACTTC.

J is TRBJ2-3 and V is TRBV7-2; 8 nucleotides match TRBD2. The CDR3 contains 18 residues. Germline V gene sequence: CDR1 SGHTA, CDR2 FQGNSA. Trimming took 1 base from V and 2 from J; bases not matched to a gene: 11. The CDR3 DNA is TGTGCCAGCAGCTTAGGACCCCGGAGCGGGGGCCTCACAGATACGCAGTATTTT. This encodes CASSLGPRSGGLTDTQYF.

The chain employs TRBV30 and TRBJ1-1; D may be TRBD1 (6 bases). V dropped 2 bases and J dropped 4 bases, with 14 bases sitting between them. Per germline, CDR1 GTSNPN and CDR2 SVGIG (reference sequence). CDR3 length equals 14 residues. The CDR3 loop reads CAWSPGGGATEAFF. DNA for the CDR3: TGTGCCTGGAGTCCTGGCGGGGGCGCCACTGAAGCTTTCTTT.

This rearrangement joins TRBV4-2 to TRBJ1-1, with D perhaps TRBD1 (5 bases). The CDR3 contains 16 residues. Trimming stripped 4 bases from V and 6 bases from J, with 21 bases between. CDR1 and CDR2 from the germline V gene are LGHNA and YNFKEQ. CDR3 nucleotide sequence: TGTGCCAGCAGCCCTCAGGCCCTGACGGGGGAGTCTGAAGCTTTCTTT. Translation gives CASSPQALTGESEAFF.

This clone was counted between two and nine times. The V gene is TRBV30, the J gene TRBJ2-2; possibly TRBD2 for D (5 bases). The CDR3 runs 13 residues. The ends were cut back, 4 bases at V and 7 bases at J, with 13 bases in the middle. Germline V gene data show CDR1 as GTSNPN and CDR2 as SVGIG (reference sequence). The CDR3 DNA is TGTGCCTGGATGGGATACGGGGTCGGGGAGCTGTTTTTT. This sequence encodes CAWMGYGVGELFF.

The chain links TRBV18 to TRBJ2-3; TRBD1 matches at 9 bases. This CDR3 comprises 17 residues. V lost 4 bases and J lost 3; bases outside the gene matches: 11. Germline-derived CDR1 and CDR2 are KGHSH and LQKENI. The DNA for the CDR3 is TGTGCCAGCTCACGAGATGGGACAGGGTATGCGACAGATACGCAGTATTTT. This codes for CASSRDGTGYATDTQYF. The full variable domain, its missing parts supplied by reference TRBV18 and TRBJ2-3, is NAGVMQNPRHLVRRRGQEARLRCSPMKGHSHVYWYRQLPEEGLKFMVYLQKENIIDESGMPKERFSAEFPKEGPSILRIQQVVRGDSAAYFCASSRDGTGYATDTQYFGPGTRLTVL.

The CDR3 sequence is CASSPPGTAIYEQYF. CDR3 DNA sequence: TGTGCCAGCAGCCCCCCCGGGACAGCCATCTACGAGCAGTACTTC. The rearrangement links TRBV7-9 to TRBJ2-7; 7 bases fit TRBD1. V was clipped by 5 bases and J by 3 bases; unmatched bases: 10. The CDR3 is 15 amino acids. Germline V lookup: CDR1 SEHNR, CDR2 FQNEAQ (reference sequence). The full variable domain, in which reference TRBV7-9 and TRBJ2-7 provide the parts outside the CDR3, is DTGVSQNPRHKITKRGQNVTFRCDPISEHNRLYWYRQTLGQGPEFLTYFQNEAQLEKSRLLSDRFSAERPKGSFSTLEIQRTEQGDSAMYLCASSPPGTAIYEQYFGPGTRLTVT.

This clone was counted a few times. The rearrangement uses TRBV5-4 and TRBJ2-7; TRBD1 agrees at 11 bases. CDR3 length equals 16 residues. Germline V gene sequence: CDR1 SGHNT, CDR2 YYREEE (reference sequence). With 4 bases clipped from V and 4 bases from J, the junction kept 10 bases outside the gene matches. The CDR3 sequence is CASSQDAGTGGYEQYF. The CDR3 DNA is TGTGCCAGCAGCCAAGATGCCGGGACAGGGGGGTACGAGCAGTACTTC.

The gene calls are TRBV5-4 and TRBJ2-4; TRBD2 aligns across 10 bases. Germline-derived CDR1 and CDR2 are SGHNT and YYREEE (reference sequence). The ends lost 3 bases at V and 9 bases at J; junction bases unmatched: 9. The CDR3 sequence is 15 residues long. CDR3 coding DNA: TGTGCCAGCAGCTCGCGGACAGCGGGGGGGGGCATTCAGTACTTC. Translation gives CASSSRTAGGGIQYF. Filled out from reference TRBV5-4 and TRBJ2-4, the complete variable domain reads ETGVTQSPTHLIKTRGQQVTLRCSSQSGHNTVSWYQQALGQGPQFIFQYYREEENGRGNFPPRFSGLQFPNYSSELNVNALELDDSALYLCASSSRTAGGGIQYFGAGTRLSVL.

The J gene is TRBJ2-5, the V gene TRBV30; no firm D call. The V end lost 2 bases, the J end lost 5 bases, and 9 bases lay between the germline ends. The CDR3 totals 12 residues. Germline V gives CDR1 GTSNPN, CDR2 SVGIG (reference sequence). The CDR3 here is CAWSPSLETQYF. Written as DNA, the CDR3 is TGTGCCTGGAGTCCTAGTCTGGAGACCCAGTACTTC.

The chain has TRBV6-5 and TRBJ2-7; D may be TRBD2 (5 bases). V shed 6 bases and J shed 7 bases, with 22 bases lying between them. Germline CDR1 and CDR2: MNHEY and SVGAGI. The CDR3 extends over 15 amino acids. The CDR3 sequence is CASSSPGLRPGEQYF. The CDR3 nucleotides are TGTGCCAGCAGCTCACCGGGCCTCAGACCGGGGGAGCAGTACTTC.

The chain combines TRBV19 with TRBJ2-7, with a weak D call TRBD2 (5 bases). This CDR3 region has 12 residues. CDR1 is LNHDA and CDR2 is SQIVND in the germline V gene (reference sequence). V lost 3 bases and J 7 bases, leaving 10 bases between the germline ends. This chain's CDR3 is CASSMRSGEQYF. In nucleotides, the CDR3 is TGTGCCAGTAGTATGCGGTCGGGGGAGCAGTACTTC.

The chain recombines TRBV6-1 with TRBJ2-7, with a weak D call TRBD2 (5 bases). Germline CDR1 MNHNS, CDR2 SASEGT. Trimming left V 5 bases short and J 5 bases short, with 13 bases between. The CDR3 is made up of 13 amino acids. This CDR3 is CASSNGVGDEQYF. The DNA for the CDR3 is TGTGCCAGCAGTAACGGGGTCGGGGACGAGCAGTACTTC.

V is TRBV6-6 and J is TRBJ2-3, with a possible D match to TRBD2 (7 bases). The germline CDR1 and CDR2 sequences are MNHNY and SVGAGI (reference sequence). The CDR3 runs to 15 residues. Trimming left V 3 bases short and J 4 bases short, with 14 bases between. The CDR3 loop reads CASSYTRGAADTQYF. In nucleotides, the CDR3 is TGTGCCAGCAGTTATACTCGGGGGGCCGCAGATACGCAGTATTTT.

V and J are TRBV19 and TRBJ1-1, with unresolved D. The CDR3 is made up of 14 amino acids. The ends were cut back, 5 bases at V and 6 bases at J, with 16 bases in the middle. Germline values: CDR1 LNHDA, CDR2 SQIVND (reference sequence). The CDR3 loop reads CASSFLWVRAEAFF. The CDR3 DNA reads TGTGCCAGTAGTTTTCTGTGGGTGAGGGCTGAAGCTTTCTTT.